This T cell receptor beta chain is from a study of blood T cell repertoires in COVID-19. Looked up from germline, CDR1 is MNHNY and CDR2 is SVGAGI (reference sequence). The V and J ends lost 4 bases and 6 bases, in that order; junction bases with no gene match: 2. This CDR3 spans 13 amino acids. The protocol was immunoSEQ multiplex PCR, while the TCRdb copy is restricted to in-frame clones and leaves out a portion. The sample shows about 120,000 clones, around nine tenths of them seen only once. The sequenced sample was peripheral blood. The receptor was derived from a human donor with acute or convalescent COVID-19. The donor label of this sample is uncertain. The V call is TRBV6-6, the J call TRBJ2-3, with 9 positions matching TRBD2. Here the CDR3 DNA reads TGTGCCAGCAGTTGGGCGGGGGGGGATACGCAGTATTTT. It specifies CASSWAGGDTQYF.